Listed here are 8 T cell receptor beta chains from one sample, sequenced in a study of breast tumors, draining lymph nodes, adjacent tissues (dated by TCRdb to the mid-2010s). Libraries were prepared through multiplex PCR. TCRdb names Illumina HiSeq 2000 as the instrument used. TCRdb redid the processing of the public reads, applying fastp at Q25 and MiXCR, and retained in-frame beta chains. CDR3 protein sequences are deduplicated, and each keeps its most common genes and DNA. The sample records some 170,000 distinct CDR3 sequences, more than 25% of which are singletons. Of the sample, around 4% falls within the top ten clones. The lymph node samples were taken from the axillary draining lymph nodes of breast cancer patients. The sample consisted of axillary lymph node tissue. The receptors were sampled from a female donor with breast cancer. Some clones in this sample may be carry-over from other donors' samples.

Worth noting for this clonotype: One end of the junction is discordant with germline, which a read error may explain. This chain links TRBV29-1 with TRBJ2-7; 13 bases are a match to TRBD2. CDR3 length: 13 residues. Germline-derived CDR1 and CDR2 are SQVTM and ANQGSEA. CDR3 nucleotides: TGTAGCGTAACTAGCGGGAGGGCCTACGAGCAGCACTTC. It codes for CSVTSGRAYEQHF.

This clonotype was counted ten times or more. The gene calls are TRBV5-6 and TRBJ1-4; the D is unclear. The CDR3 is 15 amino acids. Germline CDR1 is SGHDT and CDR2 is YYEEEE. Deletions cut 5 bases from V and 0 bases from J, with 11 bases between. CDR3 sequence (DNA): TGTGCCAGCAGACCTCGTGGCTCAACTAATGAAAAACTGTTTTTT. As protein: CASRPRGSTNEKLFF.

This clonotype was detected many times. This chain connects TRBV7-9 to TRBJ2-2; TRBD1 might be the D (5 bases). Germline loops: CDR1 SEHNR, CDR2 FQNEAQ (reference sequence). This CDR3 comprises 15 residues. V lost 7 bases, J lost 5 bases, and 17 bases lay in between. CDR3 DNA sequence: TGTGCCAGCATCCCCCCCGGACACCTGACCGGGGAGCTGTTTTTT. It is translated as CASIPPGHLTGELFF.

Ten or more counts support this clonotype. The chain couples TRBV5-8 to TRBJ2-7; TRBD2 aligns across 13 bases. This CDR3 has 14 amino acids. Germline trimming cut 4 bases from V and 5 bases from J; bases unmatched to any gene: 3. Germline CDR1 reads SGHTS; CDR2 reads YDEGEE. CDR3 protein: CASSTSGRDHEQYF. The CDR3 DNA reads as TGTGCCAGCAGCACTAGCGGGAGGGATCACGAGCAGTACTTC.

V gene TRBV27 combines with J gene TRBJ1-2; D possibly corresponds to TRBD1 (5 bases). The CDR3 is 15 residues long. V lost 6 bases and J 3 bases, leaving 17 bases between the germline ends. CDR1 is MNHEY and CDR2 is SMNVEV in the germline V gene (reference sequence). The chain's CDR3 is CASSPRGGLDYGYTF. CDR3 nucleotide sequence: TGTGCCAGCAGCCCCCGGGGGGGTCTCGACTATGGCTACACCTTC.

This clonotype was seen a few times. This sequence may be a read error, since a much larger clone differs from it by one base. The rearrangement links TRBV13 to TRBJ2-1; D might be TRBD2 (5 bases). The V gene's germline CDR1 is PRHDT and CDR2 FYEKMQ (reference sequence). CDR3 length: 13 residues. CDR3 in amino acids: CASGLGPGNEQFF. In DNA, the CDR3 is TGTGCCAGCGGCTTAGGCCCGGGGAATGAGCAGTTCTTC.

This clonotype was recorded only once. The chain links TRBV15 to TRBJ2-1, with 7 bases fitting TRBD2. Looked up from germline, CDR1 is LNHNV and CDR2 is YYDKDF (reference sequence). After removal of 8 bases from V and 12 bases from J, the junction contained 13 bases not matched to a gene. The CDR3 runs 13 residues. CDR3 residues: CATGAGYTDTQFF. The CDR3 bases are TGTGCCACCGGAGCGGGGTACACAGATACGCAGTTCTTC.

This clonotype has at least ten counts. The junction differs from germline at one of its ends, possibly a read error. The rearrangement joins TRBV6-6 to TRBJ1-4; 7 bases line up with TRBD1. The CDR3 is made up of 15 amino acids. Germline CDR1 MNHNY, CDR2 SVGAGI (reference sequence). CDR3 residues: CASSHSGQRNEKLFF. CDR3 DNA sequence: TGTGCCAGCAGTCACTCGGGACAGAGGAATGAAAAACTGTTTTTT.